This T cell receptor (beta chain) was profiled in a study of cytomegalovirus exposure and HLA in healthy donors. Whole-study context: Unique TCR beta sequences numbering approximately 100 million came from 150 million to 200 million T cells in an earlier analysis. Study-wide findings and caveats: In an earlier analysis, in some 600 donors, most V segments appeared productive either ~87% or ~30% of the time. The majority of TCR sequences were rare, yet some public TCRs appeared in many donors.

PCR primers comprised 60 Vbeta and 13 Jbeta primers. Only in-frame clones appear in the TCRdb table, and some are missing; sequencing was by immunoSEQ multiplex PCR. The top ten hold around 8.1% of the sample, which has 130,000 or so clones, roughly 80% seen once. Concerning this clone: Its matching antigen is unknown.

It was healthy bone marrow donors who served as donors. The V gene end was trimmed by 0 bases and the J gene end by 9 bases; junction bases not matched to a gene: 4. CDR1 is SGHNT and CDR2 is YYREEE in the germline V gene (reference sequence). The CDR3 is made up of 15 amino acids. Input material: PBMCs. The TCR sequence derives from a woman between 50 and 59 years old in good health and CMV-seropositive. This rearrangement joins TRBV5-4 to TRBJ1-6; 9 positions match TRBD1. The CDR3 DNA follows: TGTGCCAGCAGCTTGGCCCGGGACAGGGCTTCACCCCTCCACTTT. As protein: CASSLARDRASPLHF.